A single sample gave rise to the 29 T cell receptor beta chains below, sequenced in a study of T cell repertoires and HLA-DP antigens. After 15 days' expansion, CD4+ cells were restimulated around 23 h with HeLa expressing allogeneic DPB1. Cells were stimulated with HeLa cells transduced with HLA-DPA1/DPB1, HLA-DM, invariant chain and CD80. The assay was immunoSEQ multiplex PCR, and TCRdb's table has in-frame clones only and misses some. The data show 2,000 to 2,500 clones, around four fifths seen once. The source material was CD137- CD4+ T cells from cultured PBMCs. All receptors derive from a woman under 30 in good health and CMV-seronegative.

The chain joins TRBV5-1 to TRBJ2-5; D remains ambiguous. The CDR3 has 13 residues. V lost 5 bases and J lost 4, with 12 bases in between. Germline V gene data show CDR1 as SGHRS and CDR2 as YFSETQ. Here the CDR3 reads CASSKGSTETQYF. The DNA of the CDR3 is TGCGCCAGCAGTAAGGGTAGCACAGAGACCCAGTACTTC.

This clone was recorded once. No DNA is shown, since the ends of the CDR3 on it are uncertain; the CDR3 is the one TCRdb lists. V and J are TRBV21-1 and TRBJ1-1; TRBD1 is taken as the D call from the table, unchecked against the DNA. TRBV21-1 is a listed pseudogene. The CDR3 adds up to 16 amino acids, both ends counted. The CDR3 here is CASSEIFGQGNTEAFF.

By proportion, this clone is hyperexpanded. This rearrangement joins TRBV6-1 to TRBJ1-2; D gene ambiguous. Germline V CDR1 and CDR2: MNHNS, SASEGT. Trimming removed 1 base from V and 6 bases from J, with 12 bases in between. The CDR3 contains 14 residues. CDR3 coding DNA: TGTGCCAGCAGTGAAGTGGACGGTCTGGATGGCTACACCTTC. Protein: CASSEVDGLDGYTF.

The CDR3 region is CASSLQGAQGYTF. CDR3 in DNA: TGTGCCAGCTCACTACAGGGGGCGCAGGGCTACACCTTC. The chain joins TRBV18 to TRBJ1-2; 9 nucleotides match TRBD1. The V and J ends lost 4 bases and 8 bases, in that order; junction bases with no gene match: 5. The CDR3 is 13 amino acids. CDR1 and CDR2 from the germline V gene are KGHSH and LQKENI.

This rearrangement joins TRBV7-2 to TRBJ2-1; 8 nucleotides align to TRBD1. J was trimmed by 6 bases and V by 5 bases; bases with no gene match: 9. CDR1 SGHTA and CDR2 FQGNSA come from the germline V gene. This CDR3 has 15 residues. In DNA form, the CDR3 reads TGTGCCAGCAGCCTAAGACAGGGGTTGGGCAATGAGCAGTTCTTC. It yields the protein CASSLRQGLGNEQFF.

This chain connects TRBV30 to TRBJ2-1; tentatively, D is TRBD1 (6 bases). From germline, CDR1 is GTSNPN and CDR2 SVGIG (reference sequence). The CDR3 runs to 12 residues. Trimming took 3 bases from V and 8 from J, leaving 11 bases between them. The CDR3 region has the DNA TGTGCCTGGAGCCGACAGGTTGATGAGCAGTTCTTC. It encodes CAWSRQVDEQFF.

The rearrangement joins TRBV6-1 to TRBJ2-1, with 10 bases matching TRBD2. The CDR3 length is 16 residues. The germline V gene has CDR1 MNHNS and CDR2 SASEGT. The junction had 6 bases not matched to a gene; V was cut back by 3 bases and J by 4 bases. The CDR3 DNA reads as TGTGCCAGCAGTGAGCGTAGCGGGAGGACTTACAATGAGCAGTTCTTC. This translates into CASSERSGRTYNEQFF.

This clone has more than one count but fewer than ten. The chain uses TRBV9 and TRBJ1-3; D is perhaps TRBD1 (5 bases). Germline assignment: CDR1 SGDLS and CDR2 YYNGEE. Trimming took off 4 bases at V and 0 bases at J, with 17 bases between the two ends. The CDR3 sequence is 17 residues long. DNA for the CDR3: TGTGCCAGCAGCCCCCGAGGGAGGGGTAGCTCTGGAAACACCATATATTTT. Protein product: CASSPRGRGSSGNTIYF.

Concerning this clone: Other DNA sequences in this sample translate to the same CDR3. J is TRBJ1-2 and V is TRBV18; D gene unclear. Trimming removed 0 bases at V and 8 bases at J, with 13 bases between. Germline V gives CDR1 KGHSH, CDR2 LQKENI. There are 14 residues in the CDR3. For the CDR3, the DNA is TGTGCCAGCTCACCACCCTCCGGGAGCTACGGCTACACCTTC. Translation: CASSPPSGSYGYTF.

The V gene is TRBV2, the J gene TRBJ1-1; D call uncertain. The CDR3 is 11 residues long. Germline values: CDR1 SNHLY, CDR2 FYNNEI. V gave up 3 bases and J gave up 5 bases, with 4 bases separating them. DNA of the CDR3: TGTGCCAGCAGTGACTGGACTGAAGCTTTCTTT. This codes for CASSDWTEAFF.

A few counts support this clone. This chain uses TRBV11-1 with TRBJ1-3; possibly TRBD1 for D (5 bases). CDR1 is SGHAT, CDR2 FQDESV, per germline (reference sequence). This CDR3 is 15 amino acids long. V was clipped by 2 bases and J by 4 bases, with 12 bases between them. The CDR3 region is CASSLSQGGGNTIYF. The CDR3, as DNA: TGTGCCAGCAGCTTATCCCAGGGAGGCGGAAACACCATATATTTT.

This chain links TRBV5-1 with TRBJ2-2, with no clear D. CDR3 length: 15 residues. V lost 0 bases and J lost 0, with 6 bases in between. The germline CDR1 and CDR2 sequences are SGHRS and YFSETQ. The CDR3 nucleotides read TGCGCCAGCAGCTTGGCGCTGGCGAACACCGGGGAGCTGTTTTTT. Protein sequence: CASSLALANTGELFF.

The chain uses TRBV5-1 and TRBJ1-1; D remains unclear. This CDR3 is built from 14 residues. Deletions cut 4 bases from V and 8 bases from J, with 18 bases between. Germline CDR1 and CDR2: SGHRS and YFSETQ. The CDR3 sequence is CASSPTSVRGEAFF. CDR3 DNA: TGCGCCAGCAGCCCGACCAGCGTCCGGGGAGAAGCTTTCTTT.

The chain has TRBV4-1 and TRBJ2-2; D is undetermined. Per the germline V gene, CDR1 is MGHRA and CDR2 is YSYEKL. CDR3 length: 16 amino acids. Trimming shortened V by 0 bases and J by 0 bases, and 8 bases separated the two germline ends. Written as DNA, the CDR3 is TGCGCCAGCAGCCAAGACGAGGTTTCGAACACCGGGGAGCTGTTTTTT. Residues: CASSQDEVSNTGELFF.

The genes are TRBV4-1 and TRBJ1-3, with D perhaps matching TRBD1 (6 bases). The CDR3 extends over 15 amino acids. Germline lookup yields CDR1 MGHRA and CDR2 YSYEKL. V was cut by 2 bases and J by 2 bases, with 10 bases left in between. In DNA, the CDR3 is TGCGCCAGCAGCCAAACAGGGAACCCTGGAAACACCATATATTTT. It translates to CASSQTGNPGNTIYF.

The chain employs TRBV4-1 and TRBJ2-1; 9 bases align to TRBD2. This CDR3 is 18 amino acids long. Germline V gene lookup returns CDR1 MGHRA and CDR2 YSYEKL. The junction had 14 bases not matched to a gene; V was cut back by 1 base and J by 7 bases. The CDR3 loop is CASSQVDLGLAGPNEQFF. CDR3 in DNA: TGCGCCAGCAGCCAAGTTGATCTCGGCCTAGCGGGACCAAATGAGCAGTTCTTC.

The chain's CDR3 is CASSASDTQYF. In nucleotides, the CDR3 is TGTGCCAGCAGTGCTTCAGATACGCAGTATTTT. The chain combines TRBV25-1 with TRBJ2-3; D is unclear. CDR3 length: 11 residues. Germline CDR1 is MGHDK and CDR2 is SYGVNS. V lost 4 bases to trimming and J lost 4 bases, with 3 bases between them.

The CDR3 DNA reads as TGTGCCAGCAGCCCCAGGGGACTAATCACAGATACGCAGTATTTT. As protein: CASSPRGLITDTQYF. The chain is built from TRBV5-2 and TRBJ2-3; the table's D gene call, TRBD2, was not cross checked with the DNA. TRBV5-2 represents a pseudogene. There are 15 residues in the CDR3.

The chain joins TRBV9 to TRBJ1-3, with a possible D match to TRBD1 (5 bases). The germline V gene encodes CDR1 SGDLS and CDR2 YYNGEE. V lost 0 bases and J 4 bases, leaving 8 bases between the germline ends. The CDR3 totals 14 residues. The CDR3 spells CASSVGGIGNTIYF. CDR3 nucleotides: TGTGCCAGCAGCGTAGGGGGGATCGGAAACACCATATATTTT. Combining the CDR3 with reference TRBV9 and TRBJ1-3 gives the whole variable domain DSGVTQTPKHLITATGQRVTLRCSPRSGDLSVYWYQQSLDQGLQFLIQYYNGEERAKGNILERFSAQQFPDLHSELNLSSLELGDSALYFCASSVGGIGNTIYFGEGSWLTVV.

The V call is TRBV7-2, the J call TRBJ1-1, with D tentatively TRBD1 (5 bases). Germline V gene sequence: CDR1 SGHTA, CDR2 FQGNSA. The CDR3 is 13 residues long. V was pared by 2 bases and J by 5 bases, with 9 bases between. CDR3 DNA: TGTGCCAGCAGCTTACAGGGATCAACTGAAGCTTTCTTT. Translating gives CASSLQGSTEAFF.

J is TRBJ1-6 and V is TRBV7-2; 10 bases match TRBD1. The J segment lost 10 bases and the V segment lost 1 base, leaving 4 bases of the junction unmatched. CDR1 and CDR2 from the germline V gene are SGHTA and FQGNSA. This CDR3 is built from 15 residues. This CDR3 is CASSLVGTGVSPLHF. Written as DNA, the CDR3 is TGTGCCAGCAGCTTAGTAGGGACAGGGGTCTCACCCCTCCACTTT. Complete variable domain (other parts from reference TRBV7-2 and TRBJ1-6): GAGVSQSPSNKVTEKGKDVELRCDPISGHTALYWYRQSLGQGLEFLIYFQGNSAPDKSGLPSDRFSAERTGGSVSTLTIQRTQQEDSAVYLCASSLVGTGVSPLHFGNGTRLTVT.

This clone was found a few times. This chain uses TRBV9 with TRBJ1-5; no reliable D call. Trimming shortened V by 1 base and J by 6 bases, and 8 bases separated the two germline ends. CDR3 length: 13 amino acids. Germline CDR1 and CDR2: SGDLS and YYNGEE. CDR3 loop: CASSVSLGQPQHF. In DNA form, the CDR3 reads TGTGCCAGCAGCGTATCCCTAGGTCAGCCCCAGCATTTT.

This chain uses TRBV19 with TRBJ2-1, with TRBD1 matching 10 bases. V was clipped by 7 bases and J by 9 bases; unmatched bases: 3. The CDR3 consists of 12 residues. Germline assignment: CDR1 LNHDA and CDR2 SQIVND (reference sequence). The CDR3 region has the DNA TGTGCCAGTACCAGGGACAGGGGTGAGCAGTTCTTC. Encoded protein: CASTRDRGEQFF.

The chain employs TRBV4-1 and TRBJ2-4; unclear D gene. The CDR3 loop spans 17 amino acids. Trimming shortened V by 0 bases and J by 6 bases, and 18 bases separated the two germline ends. CDR1 and CDR2 (germline): MGHRA, YSYEKL. CDR3 loop: CASSQDRSRSLINIQYF. CDR3 sequence (DNA): TGCGCCAGCAGCCAAGATCGCAGCCGTAGTTTAATAAACATTCAGTACTTC.

This chain joins TRBV2 and TRBJ2-5; D tentatively fits TRBD1 or TRBD2 (6 bases each). Trimming shortened V by 3 bases and J by 7 bases, and 15 bases separated the two germline ends. This CDR3 is 14 amino acids long. Germline V gives CDR1 SNHLY, CDR2 FYNNEI. In DNA, the CDR3 is TGTGCCAGCAGTGATGACGGTGGAGGGGGGACCCAGTACTTC. Its translation is CASSDDGGGGTQYF. Using reference TRBV2 and TRBJ2-5 for the parts outside the CDR3, the full variable domain is EPEVTQTPSHQVTQMGQEVILRCVPISNHLYFYWYRQILGQKVEFLVSFYNNEISEKSEIFDDQFSVERPDGSNFTLKIRSTKLEDSAMYFCASSDDGGGGTQYFGPGTRLLVL.

This clone was detected only a few times. The germline gene is not matched at one end of the junction; a read error may be the cause. This chain uses TRBV25-1 with TRBJ2-7; D perhaps matches TRBD2 (5 bases). Per germline, CDR1 MGHDK and CDR2 SYGVNS. The CDR3 length is 13 residues. The CDR3: CASSESWASSREF. DNA of the CDR3: TGTGCCAGCAGTGAATCATGGGCTAGCAGCCGAGAATTC.

The CDR3 DNA sequence: TGTGCCAGCAGGGCCGCGGGGCGTTCGTTGGAGACCCAGTACTTC. This sequence encodes CASRAAGRSLETQYF. The V call is TRBV25-1, the J call TRBJ2-5; possible D gene TRBD2, 6 bases. Germline V gene sequence: CDR1 MGHDK, CDR2 SYGVNS. This CDR3 contains 15 residues. V was pared by 6 bases and J by 5 bases, with 19 bases between.

This clone was seen a handful of times. This chain connects TRBV5-4 to TRBJ1-2; D is perhaps TRBD1 (5 bases). Trimming took off 0 bases at V and 6 bases at J, with 6 bases between the two ends. The CDR3 is 12 amino acids. Per germline, CDR1 SGHNT and CDR2 YYREEE (reference sequence). Written as DNA, the CDR3 is TGTGCCAGCAGCTTGGCAGGGAATGGCTACACCTTC. Translated, it gives CASSLAGNGYTF.

V gene TRBV19 combines with J gene TRBJ2-5, with unresolved D. The CDR3 contains 18 residues. The V end lost 0 bases, the J end lost 10 bases, and 27 bases lay between the germline ends. Germline V gene sequence: CDR1 LNHDA, CDR2 SQIVND (reference sequence). CDR3 amino acids: CASSIDRGRRQPPGIQYF. The DNA of the CDR3 is TGTGCCAGTAGTATAGATCGAGGACGGCGGCAGCCACCGGGTATCCAGTACTTC.